This TCR beta chain was identified during a study of shared clonotypes between healthy human individuals. The table came from immunoSEQ multiplex PCR; TCRdb's copy has only in-frame clones and leaves some out. The sample has roughly 1 million clones, about 77% seen once. Germline values: CDR1 SGHRS, CDR2 YFSETQ. The CDR3 covers 14 residues. The V and J ends lost 7 bases and 4 bases, in that order; junction bases with no gene match: 9. This clone was recorded once. This clonotype was obtained from a man between 18 and 29 years old in good health. The sample consisted of memory CD4+ T cells sorted from blood. Subset of the sample: CD45RA-negative fraction. The V call is TRBV5-1, the J call TRBJ2-3; 7 positions agree with TRBD2. The DNA for the CDR3 is TGCGCCAGCCGGCCAACTAGCGCTTCAGATACGCAGTATTTT. Translation gives CASRPTSASDTQYF.